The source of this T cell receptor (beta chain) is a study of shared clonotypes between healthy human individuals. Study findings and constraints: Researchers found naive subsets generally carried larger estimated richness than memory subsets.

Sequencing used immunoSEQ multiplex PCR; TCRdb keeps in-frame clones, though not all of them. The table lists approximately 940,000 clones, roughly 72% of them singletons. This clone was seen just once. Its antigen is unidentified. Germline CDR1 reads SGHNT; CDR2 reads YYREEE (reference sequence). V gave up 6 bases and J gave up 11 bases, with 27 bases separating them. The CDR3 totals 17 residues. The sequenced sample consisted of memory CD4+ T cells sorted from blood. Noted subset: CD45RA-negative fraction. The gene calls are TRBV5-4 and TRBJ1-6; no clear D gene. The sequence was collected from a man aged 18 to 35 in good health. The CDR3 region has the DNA TGTGCCAGCACCATAGAAAAACACCAAAGCCGAGCGGCACCCCTCCACTTT. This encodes CASTIEKHQSRAAPLHF.